This T cell receptor (beta chain) was obtained from a study of control samples from healthy donors and cancer patients. Profiling relied on immunoSEQ multiplex PCR, and the TCRdb table lists in-frame clones only, not all of them. This table holds approximately 140,000 clones, under 95% found once. The sample was blood. The sequence was collected from a man between 18 and 29 years old in good health.

The CDR3 region is CASSLAGTSGGYSSYEQYF. CDR3 nucleotide sequence: TGCGCCAGCAGCTTGGCCGGGACTAGCGGGGGTTACAGCTCCTACGAGCAGTACTTC. This chain uses TRBV5-1 with TRBJ2-7; 14 bases are shared with TRBD2. After removal of 0 bases from V and 0 bases from J, the junction contained 8 bases not matched to a gene. Germline-derived CDR1 and CDR2 are SGHRS and YFSETQ. CDR3 length equals 19 residues.